One and the same sample provided the 21 T cell receptor beta chains below, sequenced in a study of blood T cells in healthy people across ages. PCR was performed a second time for about 7 to 11 cycles using a sample-barcoded 5' primer and a J-beta primer mix. TCRdb independently ran MiXCR on the 5' RACE reads; one entry per CDR3 protein. Among approximately 800,000 distinct CDR3 sequences listed, 20% to 25% were seen once. This sample was also put to use in a study of T cells of mothers and their children.

The sample taken for sequencing was blood. These receptors were collected from a boy under 18 in good health.

This clonotype showed up just a few times. The rearrangement links TRBV4-3 to TRBJ1-2; D might be TRBD1 (5 bases). Deletions cut 2 bases from V and 7 bases from J, with 14 bases between. From germline, CDR1 is LGHNA and CDR2 YSLEER. This CDR3 spans 14 amino acids. The CDR3 region has the DNA TGCGCCAGCAGCCAACGTACAGGTCTGAGTGGCTACACCTTC. This sequence encodes CASSQRTGLSGYTF.

This chain connects TRBV28 to TRBJ2-6; D call uncertain. The CDR3 loop spans 14 amino acids. The V gene lost 6 bases and the J gene lost 1 base, with 7 bases spanning the gap. CDR1 and CDR2 (germline): MDHEN, SYDVKM. The CDR3 loop is CASRQTSGANVLTF. The CDR3 DNA reads TGTGCCAGCAGACAGACATCTGGGGCCAACGTCCTGACTTTC.

This rearrangement joins TRBV20-1 to TRBJ2-6; 8 nucleotides align to TRBD1. CDR3 length equals 18 residues. The V gene end was trimmed by 6 bases and the J gene end by 1 base; junction bases not matched to a gene: 14. Germline values: CDR1 DFQATT, CDR2 SNEGSKA (reference sequence). CDR3 nucleotide sequence: TGCAGTGCCCCGAGAACCGGGACAGGTTTTTCTGGGGCCAACGTCCTGACTTTC. It translates to CSAPRTGTGFSGANVLTF.

The chain combines TRBV7-9 with TRBJ2-2, with D tentatively TRBD1 or TRBD2 (5 bases each). Trimming cost V 4 bases and J 8 bases, with 17 bases left between them. The V gene's germline CDR1 is SEHNR and CDR2 FQNEAQ (reference sequence). The CDR3 sequence is 15 residues long. In nucleotides, the CDR3 is TGTGCCAGCAGCTCAGGGAGTATCGCGTATGGGGAGCTGTTTTTT. The encoded protein is CASSSGSIAYGELFF.

The chain links TRBV13 to TRBJ2-5; possible D gene TRBD2, 6 bases. The end of the DNA aligns better with TRBJ2-7, so the J call may be wrong. The CDR3 loop spans 16 amino acids. CDR1 is PRHDT, CDR2 FYEKMQ, per germline (reference sequence). CDR3 amino acids: CASSRSGGGPPYEQYF. Written as DNA, the CDR3 is TGTGCCAGCAGCCGCTCTGGGGGAGGACCACCCTACGAGCAGTACTTC.

In this sample, this clonotype turned up a few times. CDR3 protein: CASSFRGPGTYEQYF. DNA for the CDR3: TGTGCCAGCAGCTTCCGGGGTCCGGGGACCTACGAGCAGTACTTC. The V call is TRBV13, the J call TRBJ2-7; possible D gene TRBD2, 5 bases. The CDR3 contains 15 residues. V lost 3 bases and J lost 2, with 14 bases in between. Per the germline V gene, CDR1 is PRHDT and CDR2 is FYEKMQ (reference sequence).

This clonotype was observed a few times. V usage is TRBV7-2 and J usage is TRBJ2-7; D assignment may be TRBD1 or TRBD2 (6 bases each). Trimming cost V 6 bases and J 3 bases, with 12 bases left between them. Germline lookup yields CDR1 SGHTA and CDR2 FQGNSA. The CDR3 has 13 residues. The chain's CDR3 is CASRAGGGYEQYF. The CDR3, as DNA: TGTGCCAGCAGGGCTGGAGGGGGCTACGAGCAGTACTTC.

This chain uses TRBV5-1 with TRBJ2-1; TRBD1 might be the D (5 bases). This CDR3 has 15 residues. V dropped 4 bases and J dropped 3 bases, with 14 bases sitting between them. Germline CDR1 is SGHRS and CDR2 is YFSETQ. DNA for the CDR3: TGCGCCAGCAGCCCGCCCAGGGAAGTCTACAATGAGCAGTTCTTC. This sequence encodes CASSPPREVYNEQFF.

This rearrangement joins TRBV9 to TRBJ2-5; 12 bases map to TRBD2. TRBJ2-7 explains the end of the DNA better; the J call may be wrong. This CDR3 is built from 16 residues. Germline values: CDR1 SGDLS, CDR2 YYNGEE. The CDR3 DNA reads TGTGCCAGCAGCCCTTCTCCGACTAGCGGGAGCTACGAGCAGTACTTC. It specifies CASSPSPTSGSYEQYF.

The chain combines TRBV5-1 with TRBJ1-1; D not certain. V lost 0 bases and J 0 bases, leaving 15 bases between the germline ends. CDR3 length: 17 residues. The germline V gene has CDR1 SGHRS and CDR2 YFSETQ. CDR3 DNA: TGCGCCAGCAGCTTGGTTAGACGGGGTAAAGTGAACACTGAAGCTTTCTTT. Translation gives CASSLVRRGKVNTEAFF.

The rearrangement joins TRBV2 to TRBJ1-1, with D unclear. The CDR3 is made up of 13 amino acids. Per germline, CDR1 SNHLY and CDR2 FYNNEI. Trimming cost V 2 bases and J 3 bases, with 7 bases left between them. This chain's CDR3 is CASSESDYTEAFF. CDR3 bases: TGTGCCAGCAGTGAATCGGACTACACTGAAGCTTTCTTT.

J is TRBJ1-2 and V is TRBV25-1; D not certain. Germline assignment: CDR1 MGHDK and CDR2 SYGVNS. CDR3 size: 13 residues. Trimming shortened V by 4 bases and J by 3 bases, and 9 bases separated the two germline ends. CDR3 residues: CASSVTIHYGYTF. CDR3 DNA sequence: TGTGCCAGCAGTGTGACAATCCACTATGGCTACACCTTC.

This sequence joins TRBV3-1 and TRBJ2-7, with D possibly matching TRBD1 (6 bases). V lost 4 bases and J lost 6, with 16 bases in between. This CDR3 is built from 14 residues. Germline V gives CDR1 LGHDT, CDR2 YNNKEL (reference sequence). The CDR3 protein is CASSRGRIISEQYF. In nucleotides, the CDR3 is TGTGCCAGCAGCCGGGGGCGTATTATATCCGAGCAGTACTTC.

The chain is built from TRBV14 and TRBJ1-1; tentative D call: TRBD1 (6 bases). The CDR3 consists of 12 residues. CDR1 and CDR2 (germline): SGHDN, FVKESK. V dropped 2 bases and J dropped 7 bases, with 8 bases sitting between them. The CDR3 bases are TGTGCCAGCAGCCAACTACAGGGTGAAGCTTTCTTT. Protein sequence: CASSQLQGEAFF.

V is TRBV15 and J is TRBJ1-2, with 7 bases aligning to TRBD1. The CDR3 sequence is 15 residues long. The germline V gene has CDR1 LNHNV and CDR2 YYDKDF (reference sequence). V dropped 5 bases and J dropped 4; count of bases not matched to a gene: 10. Here the CDR3 reads CATSGVLRDSYGYTF. CDR3 bases: TGTGCCACCAGCGGGGTACTCCGGGACAGCTATGGCTACACCTTC.

The chain links TRBV18 to TRBJ2-5; 7 positions agree with TRBD1. The assigned J gene may be wrong: the sequence end matches TRBJ2-7 better. Germline V gene data show CDR1 as KGHSH and CDR2 as LQKENI. The CDR3 consists of 16 residues. CDR3 in amino acids: CASSPIGTETSYEQYF. The CDR3 DNA is TGTGCCAGCTCACCAATAGGGACAGAAACCTCCTACGAGCAGTACTTC.

The chain recombines TRBV29-1 with TRBJ2-2; maybe TRBD2 (6 bases). Per germline, CDR1 SQVTM and CDR2 ANQGSEA. CDR3 size: 13 residues. With 2 bases removed from V and 5 bases from J, the gap between germline ends came to 9 bases. The CDR3 DNA reads as TGCAGCGTTGAAAGTGGGGGGACCGGGGAGCTGTTTTTT. It encodes CSVESGGTGELFF.

The sample holds a few counts of this clonotype. The V gene is TRBV20-1, the J gene TRBJ2-7, with no clear D. Looked up from germline, CDR1 is DFQATT and CDR2 is SNEGSKA (reference sequence). This CDR3 spans 13 amino acids. Trimming removed 3 bases at V and 4 bases at J, with 13 bases between. The CDR3 spells CSARGFDGYEQYF. The CDR3 bases are TGCAGTGCTAGGGGATTCGACGGTTACGAGCAGTACTTC.

V gene TRBV20-1 combines with J gene TRBJ2-1; 11 nucleotides agree with TRBD2. The J segment lost 8 bases and the V segment lost 5 bases, leaving 5 bases of the junction unmatched. Germline lookup yields CDR1 DFQATT and CDR2 SNEGSKA (reference sequence). This CDR3 is built from 13 residues. This CDR3 is CSASGLAVDEQFF. The DNA for the CDR3 is TGCAGTGCTTCGGGACTAGCGGTAGATGAGCAGTTCTTC.

The V gene is TRBV29-1, the J gene TRBJ2-7; the D gene is possibly TRBD2 (5 bases). This CDR3 spans 11 amino acids. Germline assignment: CDR1 SQVTM and CDR2 ANQGSEA. The V and J ends lost 3 bases and 5 bases respectively, with 8 bases between them. The CDR3 reads CSVDDGDEQYF. In DNA form, the CDR3 reads TGCAGCGTTGATGACGGGGACGAGCAGTACTTC.

This clonotype was detected only a few times. The chain couples TRBV12-3 or TRBV12-4 to TRBJ1-5, with D hard to call. Trimming stripped 6 bases from V and 0 bases from J, with 9 bases between. CDR3 length: 14 amino acids. CDR3 sequence: CASRDSSSNQPQHF. DNA for the CDR3: TGTGCCAGCAGGGACTCCTCTAGCAATCAGCCCCAGCATTTT.